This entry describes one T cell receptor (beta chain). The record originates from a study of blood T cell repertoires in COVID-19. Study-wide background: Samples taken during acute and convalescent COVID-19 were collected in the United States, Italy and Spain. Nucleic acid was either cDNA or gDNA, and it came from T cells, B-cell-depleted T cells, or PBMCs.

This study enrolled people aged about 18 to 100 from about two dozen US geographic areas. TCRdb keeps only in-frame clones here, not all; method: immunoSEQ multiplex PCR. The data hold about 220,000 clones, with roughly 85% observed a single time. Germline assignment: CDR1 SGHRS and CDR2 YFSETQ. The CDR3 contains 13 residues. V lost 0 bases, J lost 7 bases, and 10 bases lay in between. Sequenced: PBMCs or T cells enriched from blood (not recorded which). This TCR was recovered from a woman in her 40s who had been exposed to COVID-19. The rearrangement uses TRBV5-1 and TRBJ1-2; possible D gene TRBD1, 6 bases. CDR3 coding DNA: TGCGCCAGCAGCTTGGGTGGGGGCTCTGGCTACACCTTC. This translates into CASSLGGGSGYTF.